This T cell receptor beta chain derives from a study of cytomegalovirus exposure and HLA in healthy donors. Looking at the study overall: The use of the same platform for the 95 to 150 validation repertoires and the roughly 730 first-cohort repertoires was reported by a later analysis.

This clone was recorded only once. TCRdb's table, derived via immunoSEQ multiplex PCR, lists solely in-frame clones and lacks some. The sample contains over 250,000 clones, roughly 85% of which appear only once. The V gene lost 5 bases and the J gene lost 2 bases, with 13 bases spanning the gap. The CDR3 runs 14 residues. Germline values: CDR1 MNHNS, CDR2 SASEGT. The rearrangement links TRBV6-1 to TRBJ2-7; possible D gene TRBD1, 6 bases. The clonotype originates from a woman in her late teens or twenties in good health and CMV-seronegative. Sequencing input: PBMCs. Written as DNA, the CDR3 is TGTGCCAGCAGTCCTGACAGGCCAGCCTACGAGCAGTACTTC. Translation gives CASSPDRPAYEQYF.